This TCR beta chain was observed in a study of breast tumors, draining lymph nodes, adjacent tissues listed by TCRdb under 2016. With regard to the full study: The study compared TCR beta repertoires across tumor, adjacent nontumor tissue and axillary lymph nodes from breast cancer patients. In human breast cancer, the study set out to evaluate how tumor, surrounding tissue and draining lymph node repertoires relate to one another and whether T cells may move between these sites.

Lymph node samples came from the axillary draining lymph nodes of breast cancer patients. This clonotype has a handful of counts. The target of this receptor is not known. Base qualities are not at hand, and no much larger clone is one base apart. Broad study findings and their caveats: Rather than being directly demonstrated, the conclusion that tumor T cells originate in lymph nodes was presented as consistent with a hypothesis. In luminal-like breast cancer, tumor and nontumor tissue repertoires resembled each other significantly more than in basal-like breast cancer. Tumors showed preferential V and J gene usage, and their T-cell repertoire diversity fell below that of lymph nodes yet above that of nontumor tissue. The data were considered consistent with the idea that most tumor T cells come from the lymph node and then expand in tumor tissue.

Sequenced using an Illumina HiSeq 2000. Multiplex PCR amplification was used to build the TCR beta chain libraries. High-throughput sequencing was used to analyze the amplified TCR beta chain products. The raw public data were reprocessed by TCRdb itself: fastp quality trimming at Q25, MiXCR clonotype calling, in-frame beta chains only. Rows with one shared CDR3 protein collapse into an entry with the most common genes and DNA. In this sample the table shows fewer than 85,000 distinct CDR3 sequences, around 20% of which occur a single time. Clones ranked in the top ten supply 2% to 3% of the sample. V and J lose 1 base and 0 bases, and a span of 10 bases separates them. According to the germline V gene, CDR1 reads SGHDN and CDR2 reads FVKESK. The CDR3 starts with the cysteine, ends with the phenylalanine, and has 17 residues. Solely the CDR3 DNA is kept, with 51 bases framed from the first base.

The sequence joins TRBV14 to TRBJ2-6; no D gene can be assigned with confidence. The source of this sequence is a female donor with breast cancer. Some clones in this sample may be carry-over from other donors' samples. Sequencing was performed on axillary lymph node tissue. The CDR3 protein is CASSQGKVLSGANVLTF. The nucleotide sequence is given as TGTGCCAGCAGCCAAGGTAAGGTTCTCTCTGGGGCCAACGTCCTGACTTTC. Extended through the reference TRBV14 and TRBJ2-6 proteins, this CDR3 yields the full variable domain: EAGVTQFPSHSVIEKGQTVTLRCDPISGHDNLYWYRRVMGKEIKFLLHFVKESKQDESGMPNNRFLAERTGGTYSTLKVQPAELEDSGVYFCASSQGKVLSGANVLTFGAGSRLTVL.